This T cell receptor (beta chain) originates from a study of beta chain features in type 1 diabetes. Study-wide results and caveats: Highly expressing activated T cells could be over-counted with a cDNA template. Researchers report that Type 1 diabetes patients had moderately but significantly shorter TCRB CDR3s across all four CD4+ subsets. Naive, central memory and Treg TCRB repertoires appeared more alike in patients than in healthy donors.

The J segment lost 7 bases and the V segment lost 4 bases, leaving 8 bases of the junction unmatched. CDR3 length: 16 residues. Germline CDR1 MNHNS, CDR2 SASEGT. Points on this clone: Its matching antigen is unknown.

Sort purity for all populations was recorded as exceeding 98%. Expressed TCRB transcripts got sequenced, as all isolated RNA was reverse transcribed. Using immunoSEQ multiplex PCR, the repertoire was profiled, and TCRdb retains in-frame clones only, with some absent. The data show fewer than 650,000 clones, with roughly a sixth seen just once and more than 0.08% held by the top ten. The V call is TRBV6-1, the J call TRBJ2-1; 12 bases are a match to TRBD1. This clonotype was obtained from a young man in good health. The sample comprised naive CD4+ T cells from blood. CDR3 residues: CASSGYRDRGLNEQFF. CDR3 in DNA: TGTGCCAGCAGTGGATACCGGGACAGGGGGCTTAATGAGCAGTTCTTC.